These T cell receptor beta chains were read from a single sample in a study of vaccination and CD4 T cells after COVID-19. These receptors lack a known antigen. TCRdb processed the PCR reads anew with MiXCR; each CDR3 protein has one entry. The table has approximately 16,000 distinct CDR3 sequences, 30% seen once. Sequences were obtained from cultured CD4+ T cells from blood. These receptors all stem from a human donor with COVID-19. CDR3s leave out the opening cysteine and the closing phenylalanine or tryptophan.

j_gene	v_gene	CDR3aa
TRBJ1-5	TRBV29-1	SVSGTGSAQH
TRBJ1-2	TRBV19	ASSGSGRRVYGYT
TRBJ2-1	TRBV6-5	ASSSGLMVKVDEQF
TRBJ2-3	TRBV7-2	ASSYRRGRTDTQY
TRBJ1-1	TRBV20-1	SARGVPGGTEAF
TRBJ2-3	TRBV6-4	ASSDRGFTDTQY
TRBJ1-2	TRBV2	ASLINYGYT
TRBJ2-3	TRBV11-2	ASSLVGVRTDTQY
TRBJ1-6	TRBV20-1	SATPGLRAYNSPLH
TRBJ2-3	TRBV5-1	ASSLVPGLAGGTDTQY
TRBJ1-1	TRBV6-1	ASRGDRDEAF
TRBJ1-1	TRBV7-7	ASSLSGGTEAF
TRBJ2-1	TRBV7-2	ASSLASASSNEQF
TRBJ2-5	TRBV6-1	ASVRGGGQETQY
TRBJ2-5	TRBV19	ASNTPGYQETQY
TRBJ1-2	TRBV20-1	SPGGRLDGYT
TRBJ1-1	TRBV2	ASSERGAGGTEAF
TRBJ1-2	TRBV6-5	ASSYSQAPYGYT
TRBJ2-7	TRBV6-2/TRBV6-3	ASSYLVVRGLPTYEQY
TRBJ2-7	TRBV7-9	ASSFRTESSYEQY
TRBJ1-3	TRBV7-9	ASSLRGSSGNTIY
TRBJ2-7	TRBV7-9	TSSLEGGAYEQY
TRBJ1-3	TRBV19	ASQSGRFSGNTIY
TRBJ2-3	TRBV6-1	ASSPGQRTDTQY
TRBJ1-2	TRBV7-2	ASSLGRGAPGYGYT